The present TCR beta chain was sequenced within a study of blood T cells in healthy people across ages. General study results and limits: Estimates based on one million T cells were treated as lower bounds. Comparison with aged donors showed that long-lived donors had more naive CD4+ cells and higher diversity.

CDR3 size: 14 residues. Germline V gives CDR1 SQVTM, CDR2 ANQGSEA. In regard to this clonotype: Its specificity is unknown. A much larger clone differs by one base, so this may be a read error.

Primed by a sample-barcoded 5' primer and a J-beta primer mix, a second PCR proceeded for 7 to 11 cycles. CDR3-containing paired-end reads numbered at least 2.5 million in each sample. TCRdb independently ran MiXCR on the 5' RACE reads; one entry per CDR3 protein. This sample has 850,000 to 1,100,000 distinct CDR3 sequences, with roughly two fifths found just once. Isolated per sample were at least 6.5 million PBMCs. This receptor was obtained from a man aged 18 to 30 in good health. Input material: blood. The V gene is TRBV29-1, the J gene TRBJ2-3, with TRBD1 as a possible D gene (6 bases). Here the CDR3 reads CSFDPSRGPDTQYF. DNA of the CDR3: TGCAGCTTTGATCCGTCCAGGGGACCCGATACGCAGTATTTT.